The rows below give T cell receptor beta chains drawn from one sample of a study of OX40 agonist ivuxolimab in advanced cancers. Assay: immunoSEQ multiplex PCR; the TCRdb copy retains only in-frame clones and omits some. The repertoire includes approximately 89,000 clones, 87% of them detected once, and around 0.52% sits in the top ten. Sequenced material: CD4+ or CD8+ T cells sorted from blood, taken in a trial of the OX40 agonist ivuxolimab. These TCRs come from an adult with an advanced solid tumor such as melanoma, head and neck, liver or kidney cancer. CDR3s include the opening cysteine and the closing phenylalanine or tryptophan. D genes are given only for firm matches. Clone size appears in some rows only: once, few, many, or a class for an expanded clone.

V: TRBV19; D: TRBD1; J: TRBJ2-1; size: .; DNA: TGTGCCAGCACCGGGACAGGTGCCTACAATGAGCAGTTCTTC; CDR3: CASTGTGAYNEQFF
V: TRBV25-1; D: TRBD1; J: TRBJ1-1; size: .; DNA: TGTGCCAGCGTCCGCGGGGGACAGGGGCCCCAGAACACTGAAGCTTTCTTT; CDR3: CASVRGGQGPQNTEAFF
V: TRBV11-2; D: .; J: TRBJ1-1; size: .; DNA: TGTGCCAGCAGCCCCTCCTTCCGTACAAACACGAACACTGAAGCTTTCTTT; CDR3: CASSPSFRTNTNTEAFF
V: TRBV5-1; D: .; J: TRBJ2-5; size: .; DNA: TGCGCCAGCAGCTTGGACGTGGGGGGTGAGACCCAGTACTTC; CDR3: CASSLDVGGETQYF
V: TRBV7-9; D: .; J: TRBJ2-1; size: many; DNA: TGTGCCAGCAGCCGTCTAGGGAACTCCTACAATGAGCAGTTCTTC; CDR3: CASSRLGNSYNEQFF
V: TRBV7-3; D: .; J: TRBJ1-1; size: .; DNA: TGTGCCAGCAGACCCGAGGGGGTAGCTGAAGCTTTCTTT; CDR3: CASRPEGVAEAFF
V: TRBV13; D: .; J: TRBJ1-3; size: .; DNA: TGTGCCAGCAGCCCCCCTGGAAACACCATATATTTT; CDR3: CASSPPGNTIYF
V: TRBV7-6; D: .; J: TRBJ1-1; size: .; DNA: TGTGCCAGCAGCTTTACGGGGGCTGAAGCTTTCTTT; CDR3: CASSFTGAEAFF
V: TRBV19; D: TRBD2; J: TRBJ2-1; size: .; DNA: TGTGCCAGTAGTACCCCGGGGGGGGGTCGGAATGAGCAGTTCTTC; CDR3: CASSTPGGGRNEQFF
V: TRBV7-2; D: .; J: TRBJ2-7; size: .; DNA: TGTGCCAGCAGCTTAGCGCCAGGGAATAACTACGAGCAGTACTTC; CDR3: CASSLAPGNNYEQYF
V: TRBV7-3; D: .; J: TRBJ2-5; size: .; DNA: TGTGCCAGCAGTTGGACACCCCAAGAGACCCAGTACTTC; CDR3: CASSWTPQETQYF
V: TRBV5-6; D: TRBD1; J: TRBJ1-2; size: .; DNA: TGTGCCAGCAGCTCGACAGGGGGCTATGGCTACACCTTC; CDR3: CASSSTGGYGYTF
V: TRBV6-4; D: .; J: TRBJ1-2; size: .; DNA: TGTGCCAGCAGTGAGCAGGGCGGCTATGGCTACACCTTC; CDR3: CASSEQGGYGYTF
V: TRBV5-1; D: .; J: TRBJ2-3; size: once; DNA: TGCGCCAGCAGCCAACCTAGTGGGGGAACCACAGATACGCAGTATTTT; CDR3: CASSQPSGGTTDTQYF
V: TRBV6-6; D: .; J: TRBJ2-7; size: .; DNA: TGTGCCAGCAGTACCTATGGGGGGTCCTTCGAGCAGTACTTC; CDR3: CASSTYGGSFEQYF
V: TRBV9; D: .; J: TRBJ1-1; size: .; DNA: TGTGCCAGCAGCGTAGTAAGCCAGACATATGAAGCTTTCTTT; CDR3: CASSVVSQTYEAFF
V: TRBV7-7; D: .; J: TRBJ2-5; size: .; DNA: TGTGCCAGCAGCTATAGTGGGGGGGCAGATGAGACCCAGTACTTC; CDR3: CASSYSGGADETQYF
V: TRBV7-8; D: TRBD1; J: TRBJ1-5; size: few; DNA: TGTGCCAGCAGCTCGCCGGGACAGGGATACCAGCCCCAGCATTTT; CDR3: CASSSPGQGYQPQHF
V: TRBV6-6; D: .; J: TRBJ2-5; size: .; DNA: TGTGCCAGCAGTTACGCGGAGGTGGGAGAGACCCAGTACTTC; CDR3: CASSYAEVGETQYF
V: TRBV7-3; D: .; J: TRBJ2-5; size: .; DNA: TGTGCCAGCAGCTGGACCTCGGGACGGCAAGAGACCCAGTACTTC; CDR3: CASSWTSGRQETQYF
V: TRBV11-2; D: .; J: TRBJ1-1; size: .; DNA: TGTGCCAGCAGCCTGGGCGGGAACACTGAAGCTTTCTTT; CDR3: CASSLGGNTEAFF
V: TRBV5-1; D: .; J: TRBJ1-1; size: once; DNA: TGCGCCAGCAGCTTGGGGCACACCCTGAACACTGAAGCTTTCTTT; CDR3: CASSLGHTLNTEAFF
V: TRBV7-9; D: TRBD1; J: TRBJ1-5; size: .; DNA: TGTGCCAGCAGCTTGGGTGGGAGGCAGGGGGTTAGCAATCAGCCCCAGCATTTT; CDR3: CASSLGGRQGVSNQPQHF